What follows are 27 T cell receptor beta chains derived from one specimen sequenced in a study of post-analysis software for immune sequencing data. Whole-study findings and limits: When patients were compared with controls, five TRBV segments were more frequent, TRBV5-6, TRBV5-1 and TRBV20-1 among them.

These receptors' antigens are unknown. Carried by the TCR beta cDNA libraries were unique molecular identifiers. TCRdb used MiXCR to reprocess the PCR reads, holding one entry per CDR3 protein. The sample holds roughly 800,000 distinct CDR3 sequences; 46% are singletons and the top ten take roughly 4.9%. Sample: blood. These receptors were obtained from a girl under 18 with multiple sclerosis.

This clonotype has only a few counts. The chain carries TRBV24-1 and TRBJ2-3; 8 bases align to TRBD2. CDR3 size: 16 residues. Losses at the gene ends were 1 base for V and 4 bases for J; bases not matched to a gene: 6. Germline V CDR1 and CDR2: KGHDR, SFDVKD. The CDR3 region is CATSDFGAGDADTQYF. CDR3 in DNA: TGTGCCACCAGTGATTTTGGAGCGGGAGATGCAGATACGCAGTATTTT.

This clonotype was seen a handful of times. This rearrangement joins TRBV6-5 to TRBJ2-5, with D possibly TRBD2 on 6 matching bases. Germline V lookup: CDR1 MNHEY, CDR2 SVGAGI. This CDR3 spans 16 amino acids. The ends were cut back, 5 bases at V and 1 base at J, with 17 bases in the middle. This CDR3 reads CASSPSLAKGQETQYF. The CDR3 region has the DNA TGTGCCAGCAGTCCTTCTCTAGCGAAAGGCCAAGAGACCCAGTACTTC.

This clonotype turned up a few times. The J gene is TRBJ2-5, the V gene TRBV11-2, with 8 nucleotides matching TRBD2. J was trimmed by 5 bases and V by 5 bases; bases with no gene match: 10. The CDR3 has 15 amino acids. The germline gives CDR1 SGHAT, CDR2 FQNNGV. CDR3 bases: TGTGCCAGCAGCCTCAGCGGGAGACCCCTCGAGACCCAGTACTTC. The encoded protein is CASSLSGRPLETQYF.

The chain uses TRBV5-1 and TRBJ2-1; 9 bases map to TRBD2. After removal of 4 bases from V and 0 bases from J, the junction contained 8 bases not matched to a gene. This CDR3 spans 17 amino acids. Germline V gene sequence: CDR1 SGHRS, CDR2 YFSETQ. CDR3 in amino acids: CASSPELAGLSYNEQFF. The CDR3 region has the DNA TGCGCCAGCAGCCCAGAACTAGCGGGCCTCTCCTACAATGAGCAGTTCTTC.

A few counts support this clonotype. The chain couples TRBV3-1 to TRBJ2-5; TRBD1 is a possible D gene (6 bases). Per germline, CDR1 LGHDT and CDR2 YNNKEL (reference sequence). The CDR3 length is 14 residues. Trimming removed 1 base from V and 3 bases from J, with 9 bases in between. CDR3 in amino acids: CASSQARDKETQYF. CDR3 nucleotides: TGTGCCAGCAGCCAAGCAAGGGACAAAGAGACCCAGTACTTC.

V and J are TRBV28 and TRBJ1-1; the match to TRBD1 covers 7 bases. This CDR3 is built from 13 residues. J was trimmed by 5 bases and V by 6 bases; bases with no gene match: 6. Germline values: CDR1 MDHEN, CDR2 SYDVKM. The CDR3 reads CASRTTGLTEAFF. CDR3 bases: TGTGCCAGCAGGACGACAGGGTTGACTGAAGCTTTCTTT.

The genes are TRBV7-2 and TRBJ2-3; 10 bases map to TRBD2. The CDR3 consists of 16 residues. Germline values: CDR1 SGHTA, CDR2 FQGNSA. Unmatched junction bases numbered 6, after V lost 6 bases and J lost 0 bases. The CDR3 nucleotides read TGTGCCAGCAGACCGAGCGGGAGGGCCAGCACAGATACGCAGTATTTT. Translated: CASRPSGRASTDTQYF.

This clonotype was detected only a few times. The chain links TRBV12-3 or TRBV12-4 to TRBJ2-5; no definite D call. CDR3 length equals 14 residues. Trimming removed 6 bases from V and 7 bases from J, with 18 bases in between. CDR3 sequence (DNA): TGTGCCAGCAGACGGACCTCAACCCCAGGGACCCAGTACTTC. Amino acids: CASRRTSTPGTQYF.

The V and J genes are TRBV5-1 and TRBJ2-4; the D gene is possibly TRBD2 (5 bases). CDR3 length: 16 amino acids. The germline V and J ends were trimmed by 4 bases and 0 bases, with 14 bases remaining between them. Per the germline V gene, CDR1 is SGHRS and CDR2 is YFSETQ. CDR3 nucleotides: TGCGCCAGCAGCGCAAGCTCTGGACTAGCCAAAAACATTCAGTACTTC. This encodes CASSASSGLAKNIQYF.

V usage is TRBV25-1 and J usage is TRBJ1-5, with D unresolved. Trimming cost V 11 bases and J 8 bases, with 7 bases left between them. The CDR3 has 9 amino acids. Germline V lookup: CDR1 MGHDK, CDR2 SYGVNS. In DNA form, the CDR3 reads TGTGCCGCCGGAGAGCCCCAGCATTTT. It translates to CAAGEPQHF. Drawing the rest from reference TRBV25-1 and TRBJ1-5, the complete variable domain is EADIYQTPRYLVIGTGKKITLECSQTMGHDKMYWYQQDPGMELHLIHYSYGVNSTEKGDLSSESTVSRIRTEHFPLTLESARPSHTSQYLCAAGEPQHFGDGTRLSIL.

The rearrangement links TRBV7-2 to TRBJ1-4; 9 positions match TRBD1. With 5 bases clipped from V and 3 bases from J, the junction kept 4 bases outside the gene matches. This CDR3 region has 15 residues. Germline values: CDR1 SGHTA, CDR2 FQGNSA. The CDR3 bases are TGTGCCAGCAGCGGGCGGACAGGGGCTAATGAAAAACTGTTTTTT. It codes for CASSGRTGANEKLFF.

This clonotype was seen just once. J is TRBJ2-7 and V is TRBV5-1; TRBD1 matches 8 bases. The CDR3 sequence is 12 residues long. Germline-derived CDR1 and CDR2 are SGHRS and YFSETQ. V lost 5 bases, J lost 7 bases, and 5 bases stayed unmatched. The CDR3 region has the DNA TGCGCCAGCAGACAGACAGGGGATGAGCAGTACTTC. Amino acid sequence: CASRQTGDEQYF.

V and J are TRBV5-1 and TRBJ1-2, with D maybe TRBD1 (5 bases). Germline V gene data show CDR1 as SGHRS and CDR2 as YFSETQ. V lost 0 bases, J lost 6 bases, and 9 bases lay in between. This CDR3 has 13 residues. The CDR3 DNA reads TGCGCCAGCAGCTTGGGACAGCCGGATGGCTACACCTTC. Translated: CASSLGQPDGYTF.

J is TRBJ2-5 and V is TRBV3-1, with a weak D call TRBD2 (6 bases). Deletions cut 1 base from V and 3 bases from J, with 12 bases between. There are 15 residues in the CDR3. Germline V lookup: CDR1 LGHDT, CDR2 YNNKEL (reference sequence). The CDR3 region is CASSQALGEEETQYF. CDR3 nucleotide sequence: TGTGCCAGCAGCCAAGCGCTAGGGGAGGAAGAGACCCAGTACTTC.

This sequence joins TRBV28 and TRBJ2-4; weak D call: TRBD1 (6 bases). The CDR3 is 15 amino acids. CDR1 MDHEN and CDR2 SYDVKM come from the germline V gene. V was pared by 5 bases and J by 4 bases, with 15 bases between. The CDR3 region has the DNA TGTGCCAGCAGTCCACCGACAGGTTTAAAAAACATTCAGTACTTC. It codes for CASSPPTGLKNIQYF.

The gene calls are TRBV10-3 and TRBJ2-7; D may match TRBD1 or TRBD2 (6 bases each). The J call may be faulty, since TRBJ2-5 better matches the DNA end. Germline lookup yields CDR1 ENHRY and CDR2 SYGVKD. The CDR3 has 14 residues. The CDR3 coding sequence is TGTGCCATTAGCCGGGACTGGGGGCGGGAGACCCAGTACTTC. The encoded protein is CAISRDWGRETQYF.

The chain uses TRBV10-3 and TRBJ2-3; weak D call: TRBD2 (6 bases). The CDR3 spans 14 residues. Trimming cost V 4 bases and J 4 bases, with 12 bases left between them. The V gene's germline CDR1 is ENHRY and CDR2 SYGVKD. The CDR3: CAISGPASADTQYF. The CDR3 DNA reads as TGTGCCATCAGTGGACCCGCTAGCGCAGATACGCAGTATTTT.

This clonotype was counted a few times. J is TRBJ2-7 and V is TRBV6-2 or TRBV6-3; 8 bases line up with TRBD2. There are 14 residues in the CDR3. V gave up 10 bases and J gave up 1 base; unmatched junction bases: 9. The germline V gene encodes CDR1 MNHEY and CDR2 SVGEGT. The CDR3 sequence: CATSFSGISYEQYF. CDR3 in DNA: TGTGCCACCAGCTTTAGCGGGATATCCTACGAGCAGTACTTC.

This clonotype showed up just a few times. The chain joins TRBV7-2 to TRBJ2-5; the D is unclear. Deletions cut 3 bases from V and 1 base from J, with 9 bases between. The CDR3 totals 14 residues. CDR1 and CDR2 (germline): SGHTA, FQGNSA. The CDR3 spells CASSFTIVQETQYF. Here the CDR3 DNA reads TGTGCCAGCAGCTTCACAATTGTCCAAGAGACCCAGTACTTC.

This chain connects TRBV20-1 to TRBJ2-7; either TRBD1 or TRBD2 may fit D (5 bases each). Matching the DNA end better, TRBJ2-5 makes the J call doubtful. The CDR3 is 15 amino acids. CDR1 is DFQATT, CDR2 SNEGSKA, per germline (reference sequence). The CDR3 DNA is TGCAGTGCTAGAGATTGGCAGGGAGATCAAGAGACCCAGTACTTC. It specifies CSARDWQGDQETQYF.

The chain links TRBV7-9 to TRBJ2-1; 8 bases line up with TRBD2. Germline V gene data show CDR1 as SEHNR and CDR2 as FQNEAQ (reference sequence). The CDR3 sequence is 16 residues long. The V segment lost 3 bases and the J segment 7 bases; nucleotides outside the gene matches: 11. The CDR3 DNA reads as TGTGCCAGCAGCTTTTGGCGGGAGGTCACGGGGAATGAGCAGTTCTTC. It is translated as CASSFWREVTGNEQFF.

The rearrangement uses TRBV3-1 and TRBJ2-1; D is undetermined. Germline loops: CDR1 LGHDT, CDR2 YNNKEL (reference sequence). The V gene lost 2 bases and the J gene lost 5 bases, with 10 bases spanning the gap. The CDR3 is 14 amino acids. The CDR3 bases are TGTGCCAGCAGCCAATCAGCAATCCACAATGAGCAGTTCTTC. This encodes CASSQSAIHNEQFF.

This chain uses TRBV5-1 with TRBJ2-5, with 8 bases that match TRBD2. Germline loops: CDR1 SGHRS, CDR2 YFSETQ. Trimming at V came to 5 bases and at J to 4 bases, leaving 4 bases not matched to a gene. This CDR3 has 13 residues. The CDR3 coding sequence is TGCGCCAGCAGTTACGCGGGAGGAGAGACCCAGTACTTC. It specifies CASSYAGGETQYF.

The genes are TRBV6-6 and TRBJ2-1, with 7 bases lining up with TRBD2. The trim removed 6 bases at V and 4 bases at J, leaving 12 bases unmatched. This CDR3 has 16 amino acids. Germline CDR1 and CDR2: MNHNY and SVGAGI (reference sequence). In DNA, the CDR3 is TGTGCCAGCAGCCCACACCTAGCGGAGCCTTACAATGAGCAGTTCTTC. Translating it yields CASSPHLAEPYNEQFF.

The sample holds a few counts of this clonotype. Written as DNA, the CDR3 is TGTGCCAGCAGCCGGGCGGGGTACGGCCAAGAGACCCAGTACTTC. Its translation: CASSRAGYGQETQYF. The rearrangement links TRBV6-5 to TRBJ2-5; maybe TRBD2 (6 bases). V was cut by 6 bases and J by 1 base, with 15 bases left in between. Germline CDR1 is MNHEY and CDR2 is SVGAGI. The CDR3 has 15 amino acids.

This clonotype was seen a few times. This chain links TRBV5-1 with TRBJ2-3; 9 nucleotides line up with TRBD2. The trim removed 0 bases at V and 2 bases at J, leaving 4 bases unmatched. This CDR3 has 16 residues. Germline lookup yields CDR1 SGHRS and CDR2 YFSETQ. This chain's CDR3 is CASSLDPSGNTDTQYF. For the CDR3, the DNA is TGCGCCAGCAGCTTGGACCCTAGCGGGAACACAGATACGCAGTATTTT.

The CDR3 DNA reads as TGTGCCAGCAGTTACTCCAGGGGGGCCTACGAGCAGTACTTC. This encodes CASSYSRGAYEQYF. This chain uses TRBV6-5 with TRBJ2-7; tentative D call: TRBD1 (7 bases). V was clipped by 0 bases and J by 2 bases, with 8 bases between them. The CDR3 loop spans 14 amino acids. Germline V gives CDR1 MNHEY, CDR2 SVGAGI.